A single sample is the source of the 20 T cell receptor beta chains below, sequenced in a study of T-cell memory formation after mild COVID-19. TCRdb passed the 5' RACE reads through MiXCR, listing each CDR3 protein once. This sample has fewer than 200,000 distinct CDR3 sequences; over 10% occur once, and the top ten carry 2.5% to 3.5%. The sequencing input was PBMCs or a T cell subset sorted from them (not recorded which). The receptors were gathered from a man younger than 35 who had mild COVID-19 (a few samples of this study predate the infection). Cell type and time point are not known.

This clonotype was detected a few times. The V and J genes are TRBV7-2 and TRBJ2-5; perhaps TRBD2 as D (6 bases). Per the germline V gene, CDR1 is SGHTA and CDR2 is FQGNSA. The CDR3 is 14 amino acids. Trimming left V 8 bases short and J 1 base short, with 14 bases between. For the CDR3, the DNA is TGTGCCAGCCGGATCGTGGGGGGCCAAGAGACCCAGTACTTC. Its protein is CASRIVGGQETQYF.

This clonotype was observed a handful of times. The chain couples TRBV7-2 to TRBJ1-6; D gene uncertain. This CDR3 contains 12 residues. V was cut by 2 bases and J by 10 bases, with 6 bases left in between. Germline CDR1 SGHTA, CDR2 FQGNSA. The CDR3 DNA sequence: TGTGCCAGCAGCTTACTTGTCTCACCCCTCCACTTT. Amino acids: CASSLLVSPLHF. The whole variable domain, remainder taken from reference TRBV7-2 and TRBJ1-6, is GAGVSQSPSNKVTEKGKDVELRCDPISGHTALYWYRQSLGQGLEFLIYFQGNSAPDKSGLPSDRFSAERTGGSVSTLTIQRTQQEDSAVYLCASSLLVSPLHFGNGTRLTVT.

This clonotype was seen only a few times. This rearrangement joins TRBV7-3 to TRBJ1-1, with TRBD1 as a possible D gene (6 bases). The CDR3 has 15 amino acids. CDR1 SGHTA and CDR2 FQGTGA come from the germline V gene. Trimming removed 4 bases at V and 1 base at J, with 13 bases between. CDR3 sequence (DNA): TGTGCCAGCAGCTCCTCCGGGACACAGAACACTGAAGCTTTCTTT. Its translation is CASSSSGTQNTEAFF. The full variable domain, completed using reference TRBV7-3 and TRBJ1-1, is GAGVSQTPSNKVTEKGKYVELRCDPISGHTALYWYRQSLGQGPEFLIYFQGTGAADDSGLPNDRFFAVRPEGSVSTLKIQRTERGDSAVYLCASSSSGTQNTEAFFGQGTRLTVV.

This clonotype has only a few counts. The genes are TRBV11-2 and TRBJ2-5, with D perhaps being TRBD1 or TRBD2 (5 bases each). Deletions cut 8 bases from V and 2 bases from J, with 12 bases between. Germline lookup yields CDR1 SGHAT and CDR2 FQNNGV. The CDR3 spans 13 residues. The CDR3 region is CASALGVQETQYF. For the CDR3, the DNA is TGTGCCAGCGCCCTGGGGGTTCAAGAGACCCAGTACTTC.

The V call is TRBV5-1, the J call TRBJ2-1, with no clear D. The CDR3 extends over 15 amino acids. Deletions cut 0 bases from V and 4 bases from J, with 11 bases between. The V gene's germline CDR1 is SGHRS and CDR2 YFSETQ. The CDR3 DNA is TGCGCCAGCAGCTTGGAGGCCCCCCCGTACAATGAGCAGTTCTTC. It codes for CASSLEAPPYNEQFF.

This clonotype was recorded a few times. This chain connects TRBV21-1 to TRBJ1-1. TRBV21-1 is a listed pseudogene. CDR3 length: 13 amino acids. The CDR3 protein is CASSTAGSTEAFF. CDR3 nucleotides: TGTGCCAGCAGCACCGCGGGGAGCACTGAAGCTTTCTTT.

At least ten counts were recorded for this clonotype. The gene calls are TRBV5-1 and TRBJ2-3; TRBD1 agrees at 7 bases. J gave up 5 bases and V 4 bases, and 10 bases lay outside the gene matches. Per the germline V gene, CDR1 is SGHRS and CDR2 is YFSETQ. The length of the CDR3 is 15 residues. The CDR3 here is CASSELQGTIDTQYF. The CDR3, as DNA: TGCGCCAGCAGCGAGCTACAGGGGACGATAGATACGCAGTATTTT.

The chain carries TRBV5-1 and TRBJ2-3; D unresolved. Germline V lookup: CDR1 SGHRS, CDR2 YFSETQ. There are 15 residues in the CDR3. Trimming shortened V by 4 bases and J by 1 base, and 13 bases separated the two germline ends. The DNA for the CDR3 is TGCGCCAGCAGCCAGGCCCGTCGAGGCACAGATACGCAGTATTTT. Translated: CASSQARRGTDTQYF.

The V call is TRBV7-2, the J call TRBJ2-2; unclear D gene. Per the germline V gene, CDR1 is SGHTA and CDR2 is FQGNSA. Deletions cut 4 bases from V and 4 bases from J, with 7 bases between. The CDR3 spans 13 residues. This CDR3 is CASSSAGTGELFF. In DNA, the CDR3 is TGTGCCAGCAGCTCAGCAGGCACCGGGGAGCTGTTTTTT.

This clonotype occurred a few times. The chain links TRBV4-1 to TRBJ1-6; no clear D gene. The V end lost 3 bases, the J end lost 12 bases, and 9 bases lay between the germline ends. CDR3 length: 12 residues. Germline V gene sequence: CDR1 MGHRA, CDR2 YSYEKL. The CDR3: CASSQAVGPLHF. CDR3 in DNA: TGCGCCAGCAGCCAGGCGGTTGGACCCCTCCACTTT.

There are many counts of this clonotype. The V gene is TRBV7-2, the J gene TRBJ2-3; D may be TRBD2 (6 bases). The V gene's germline CDR1 is SGHTA and CDR2 FQGNSA. V was shortened by 3 bases and J by 5 bases, with 12 bases between the two germline ends. This CDR3 has 14 residues. CDR3 protein: CASSFDSGLDTQYF. The CDR3 bases are TGTGCCAGCAGCTTTGATAGCGGTCTAGATACGCAGTATTTT.

There are a few counts of this clonotype. The chain links TRBV5-1 to TRBJ1-1; the D gene is possibly TRBD1 (5 bases). The CDR3 covers 13 residues. Trimming took off 4 bases at V and 1 base at J, with 8 bases between the two ends. Germline V gene data show CDR1 as SGHRS and CDR2 as YFSETQ. CDR3 in amino acids: CASSQGPNTEAFF. The CDR3 coding sequence is TGCGCCAGCAGCCAGGGCCCGAACACTGAAGCTTTCTTT.

The chain recombines TRBV5-1 with TRBJ2-3; D uncertain. CDR3 length: 15 residues. The V gene's germline CDR1 is SGHRS and CDR2 YFSETQ. V lost 2 bases to trimming and J lost 0 bases, with 10 bases between them. CDR3: CASSFGVPSTDTQYF. CDR3 bases: TGCGCCAGCAGCTTTGGGGTTCCGAGCACAGATACGCAGTATTTT.

The rearrangement uses TRBV4-3 and TRBJ1-2; D is undetermined. Germline CDR1 LGHNA, CDR2 YSLEER. This CDR3 is 13 amino acids long. Trimming took 0 bases from V and 5 from J, leaving 7 bases between them. The DNA for the CDR3 is TGCGCCAGCAGCCAAGATGGGGAGTATGGCTACACCTTC. Translation: CASSQDGEYGYTF.

This clonotype was picked up many times. The chain joins TRBV4-1 to TRBJ2-3; no clear D gene. Germline CDR1 reads MGHRA; CDR2 reads YSYEKL. Trimming removed 3 bases from V and 6 bases from J, with 19 bases in between. The CDR3 runs to 16 residues. The CDR3 spells CASSHLGRARMDTQYF. DNA for the CDR3: TGCGCCAGCAGCCACCTCGGACGTGCGCGGATGGATACGCAGTATTTT.

The rearrangement uses TRBV20-1 and TRBJ1-2; D is unclear. Trimming removed 0 bases at V and 8 bases at J, with 10 bases between. Germline CDR1 reads DFQATT; CDR2 reads SNEGSKA (reference sequence). This CDR3 is built from 12 residues. The DNA of the CDR3 is TGCAGTGCTAGAGACCCCGGGGAGGGCTACACCTTC. The encoded protein is CSARDPGEGYTF.

This clonotype has only a few counts. The gene calls are TRBV7-2 and TRBJ2-3; TRBD2 is a possible D gene (7 bases). V was cut by 3 bases and J by 4 bases, with 11 bases left in between. Germline values: CDR1 SGHTA, CDR2 FQGNSA. The CDR3 runs 14 residues. The CDR3 DNA reads TGTGCCAGCAGCTTGGCGGGGGCCGCAGATACGCAGTATTTT. Protein product: CASSLAGAADTQYF. The complete variable domain, with remaining parts taken from reference TRBV7-2 and TRBJ2-3, reads GAGVSQSPSNKVTEKGKDVELRCDPISGHTALYWYRQSLGQGLEFLIYFQGNSAPDKSGLPSDRFSAERTGGSVSTLTIQRTQQEDSAVYLCASSLAGAADTQYFGPGTRLTVL.

The table lists this clonotype with a few counts. The V gene is TRBV6-5, the J gene TRBJ1-2; 8 positions match TRBD1. This CDR3 region has 15 residues. Germline V gene data show CDR1 as MNHEY and CDR2 as SVGAGI. Unmatched junction bases numbered 9, after V lost 5 bases and J lost 4 bases. CDR3 DNA sequence: TGTGCCAGCAGTCCAACAGGGGGGAATAGCTATGGCTACACCTTC. This translates into CASSPTGGNSYGYTF.

In this sample, this clonotype turned up a few times. The chain carries TRBV10-3 and TRBJ2-5; TRBD1 might be the D (5 bases). The CDR3 runs to 14 residues. The V and J ends lost 8 bases and 5 bases respectively, with 18 bases between them. Per the germline V gene, CDR1 is ENHRY and CDR2 is SYGVKD. The CDR3 coding sequence is TGTGCCATCCGAGACAGTAGGGGAATGGAGACCCAGTACTTC. Translation gives CAIRDSRGMETQYF.

This clonotype was counted at least ten times. V usage is TRBV7-3 and J usage is TRBJ2-1; D is unclear. V lost 0 bases to trimming and J lost 0 bases, with 6 bases between them. The CDR3 totals 15 residues. The V gene's germline CDR1 is SGHTA and CDR2 FQGTGA. The CDR3 region is CASSLTVGSYNEQFF. Written as DNA, the CDR3 is TGTGCCAGCAGCTTAACTGTCGGCTCCTACAATGAGCAGTTCTTC.